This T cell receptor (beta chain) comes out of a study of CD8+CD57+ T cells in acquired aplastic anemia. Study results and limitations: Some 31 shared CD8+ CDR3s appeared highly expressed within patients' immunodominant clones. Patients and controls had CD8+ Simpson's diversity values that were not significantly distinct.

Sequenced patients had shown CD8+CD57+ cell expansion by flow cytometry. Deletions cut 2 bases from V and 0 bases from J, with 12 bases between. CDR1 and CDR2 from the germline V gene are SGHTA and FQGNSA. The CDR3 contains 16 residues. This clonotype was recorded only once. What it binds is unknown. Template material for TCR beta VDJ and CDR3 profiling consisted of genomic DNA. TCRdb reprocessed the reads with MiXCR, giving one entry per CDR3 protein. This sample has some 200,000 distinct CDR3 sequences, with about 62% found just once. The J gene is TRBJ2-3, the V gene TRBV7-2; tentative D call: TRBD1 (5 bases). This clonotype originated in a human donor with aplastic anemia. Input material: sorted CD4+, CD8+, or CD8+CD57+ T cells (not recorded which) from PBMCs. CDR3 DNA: TGTGCCAGCAGCTTATTGGCAGGGCCTAGCACAGATACGCAGTATTTT. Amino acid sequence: CASSLLAGPSTDTQYF.